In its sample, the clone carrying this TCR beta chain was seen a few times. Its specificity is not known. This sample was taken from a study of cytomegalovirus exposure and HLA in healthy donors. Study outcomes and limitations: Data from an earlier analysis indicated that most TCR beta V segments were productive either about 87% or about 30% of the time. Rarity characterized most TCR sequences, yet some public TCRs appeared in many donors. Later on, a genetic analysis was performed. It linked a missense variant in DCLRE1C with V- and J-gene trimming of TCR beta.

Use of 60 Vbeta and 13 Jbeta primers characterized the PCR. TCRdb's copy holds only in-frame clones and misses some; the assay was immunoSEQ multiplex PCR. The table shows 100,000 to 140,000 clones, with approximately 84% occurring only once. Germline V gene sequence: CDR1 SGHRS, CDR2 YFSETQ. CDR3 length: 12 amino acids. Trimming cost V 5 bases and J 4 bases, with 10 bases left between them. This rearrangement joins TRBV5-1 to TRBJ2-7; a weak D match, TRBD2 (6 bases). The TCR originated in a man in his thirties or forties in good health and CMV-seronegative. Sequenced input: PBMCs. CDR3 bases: TGCGCCAGCAGGGGGGGATGGTACGAGCAGTACTTC. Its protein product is CASRGGWYEQYF. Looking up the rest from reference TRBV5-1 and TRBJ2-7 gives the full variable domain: KAGVTQTPRYLIKTRGQQVTLSCSPISGHRSVSWYQQTPGQGLQFLFEYFSETQRNKGNFPGRFSGRQFSNSRSEMNVSTLELGDSALYLCASRGGWYEQYFGPGTRLTVT.